The 28 T cell receptor beta chains reported below all come from one sample, sequenced in a study of T cells in Graves' hyperthyroidism and ophthalmopathy. There were TCR beta CDR3 regions amplified from RNA transcripts. HTBI primers were employed in a first-round RT-PCR of the TCR CDR3. TCRdb passed the multiplex PCR reads through MiXCR, listing each CDR3 protein once. The data contain more than 500,000 distinct CDR3 sequences, roughly 15% of them seen just once; the ten biggest clones take up approximately 30%. Sequenced sample: blood. The receptor source for this set is a woman aged 25 to 39 with Graves' ophthalmopathy.

This clonotype has only a few counts. This CDR3 is CASSETSGNYNEQFF. For the CDR3, the DNA is TGTGCCAGCAGTGAAACTAGCGGCAACTACAATGAGCAGTTCTTC. The V gene is TRBV2, the J gene TRBJ2-1, with 8 bases aligning to TRBD2. Trimming at V came to 2 bases and at J to 3 bases, leaving 3 bases not matched to a gene. The V gene's germline CDR1 is SNHLY and CDR2 FYNNEI. CDR3 length equals 15 residues.

This clonotype was found a few times. V is TRBV5-6 and J is TRBJ2-1; D possibly corresponds to TRBD2 (6 bases). Between the trimmed V and J ends, which lost 7 bases and 0 bases, there was a span of 17 bases. Per the germline V gene, CDR1 is SGHDT and CDR2 is YYEEEE. The CDR3 is 16 amino acids. CDR3: CASGLPGLDSYNEQFF. The CDR3 DNA is TGTGCCAGCGGACTACCGGGACTCGACTCCTACAATGAGCAGTTCTTC.

The V gene is TRBV9, the J gene TRBJ2-7, with 9 bases lining up with TRBD2. CDR3 size: 15 residues. Germline values: CDR1 SGDLS, CDR2 YYNGEE. V lost 0 bases, J lost 5 bases, and 6 bases stayed unmatched. CDR3 in amino acids: CASSVATSGGDEQYF. The CDR3 DNA sequence: TGTGCCAGCAGCGTAGCGACTAGCGGAGGAGACGAGCAGTACTTC. The entire variable domain, with the rest obtained from reference TRBV9 and TRBJ2-7, is as follows: DSGVTQTPKHLITATGQRVTLRCSPRSGDLSVYWYQQSLDQGLQFLIQYYNGEERAKGNILERFSAQQFPDLHSELNLSSLELGDSALYFCASSVATSGGDEQYFGPGTRLTVT.

This clonotype came up many times. The rearrangement joins TRBV30 to TRBJ2-3, with TRBD2 as a possible D gene (5 bases). The CDR3 sequence is 14 residues long. Trimming took 1 base from V and 6 from J, leaving 14 bases between them. CDR1 GTSNPN and CDR2 SVGIG come from the germline V gene (reference sequence). CDR3 in amino acids: CAWSGQEARDTQYF. CDR3 sequence (DNA): TGTGCCTGGAGTGGGCAGGAGGCCAGGGATACGCAGTATTTT.

At least ten counts were recorded for this clonotype. The chain is built from TRBV24-1 and TRBJ2-5; unclear D gene. The CDR3 covers 13 residues. Germline V gene lookup returns CDR1 KGHDR and CDR2 SFDVKD. Trimming took off 7 bases at V and 7 bases at J, with 15 bases between the two ends. The CDR3 nucleotides read TGTGCCACCAGCGCTTCTCCAGGAGCGACCCAGTACTTC. As protein: CATSASPGATQYF.

This clonotype has a handful of counts. A read error may produce the germline difference seen at one junction end. The chain uses TRBV6-9 and TRBJ2-1; weak D call: TRBD1 (5 bases). Germline CDR1 MNHGY, CDR2 SVAAGI. This CDR3 has 13 amino acids. Written as DNA, the CDR3 is TGTGCCAGCGGTTATGGGCAGGGTGGTGAGCAGTTCTTC. As protein: CASGYGQGGEQFF.

This sequence joins TRBV6-2 or TRBV6-3 and TRBJ2-7; D is uncertain. The length of the CDR3 is 14 residues. V dropped 5 bases and J dropped 4 bases, with 15 bases sitting between them. CDR1 is MNHEY, CDR2 SVGEGT, per germline. CDR3 sequence: CASSPPFIAYEQYF. The CDR3 DNA reads as TGTGCCAGCAGTCCCCCTTTTATCGCTTACGAGCAGTACTTC.

The sample holds a few counts of this clonotype. V is TRBV6-1 and J is TRBJ1-4, with 7 bases that match TRBD1. CDR1 and CDR2 from the germline V gene are MNHNS and SASEGT. The CDR3 spans 17 residues. V gave up 5 bases and J gave up 3 bases; unmatched junction bases: 12. As DNA, the CDR3 is TGTGCCAGCAGTTCCCTTGATTTGGACAGGCCTAATGAAAAACTGTTTTTT. Amino acids: CASSSLDLDRPNEKLFF.

The chain is built from TRBV6-4 and TRBJ2-1, with D perhaps matching TRBD1 (5 bases). Trimming shortened V by 0 bases and J by 5 bases, and 11 bases separated the two germline ends. Germline CDR1 and CDR2: MRHNA and SNTAGT. The length of the CDR3 is 15 residues. CDR3 in amino acids: CASSDSAGPHNEQFF. The CDR3 DNA follows: TGTGCCAGCAGTGACTCGGCAGGGCCACACAATGAGCAGTTCTTC.

CDR3 sequence: CASSDQGAIQQPQHF. The CDR3, as DNA: TGTGCCAGCAGCGACCAGGGGGCTATCCAGCAGCCCCAGCATTTT. This chain connects TRBV9 to TRBJ1-5; the match to TRBD1 covers 8 bases. This CDR3 spans 15 amino acids. V dropped 3 bases and J dropped 7; count of bases not matched to a gene: 9. From germline, CDR1 is SGDLS and CDR2 YYNGEE.

At least ten counts were recorded for this clonotype. The J gene is TRBJ2-7, the V gene TRBV19, with a tentative D call TRBD1 (5 bases). CDR3 length equals 15 residues. CDR1 is LNHDA and CDR2 is SQIVND in the germline V gene (reference sequence). Between the trimmed V and J ends, which lost 3 bases and 0 bases, there was a span of 12 bases. CDR3 DNA: TGTGCCAGTAGTATGGGGCGCAGTAACTCCTACGAGCAGTACTTC. It translates to CASSMGRSNSYEQYF.

The V call is TRBV19, the J call TRBJ1-5; perhaps TRBD1 as D (6 bases). CDR1 LNHDA and CDR2 SQIVND come from the germline V gene (reference sequence). V was cut by 3 bases and J by 6 bases, with 15 bases left in between. The CDR3 consists of 15 residues. CDR3 coding DNA: TGTGCCAGTAGTATCTTGGTGGAGGGGGGTCAGCCCCAGCATTTT. Translation gives CASSILVEGGQPQHF.

This clonotype has a count of ten or more. Relative to the germline gene, one junction end is altered; a read error may explain this. J is TRBJ1-5 and V is TRBV11-2; D is unclear. CDR1 SGHAT and CDR2 FQNNGV come from the germline V gene. CDR3 length equals 15 residues. The CDR3 DNA reads TGTGCCAGCAGTTTAGAGGCGGATAGCAATCAGCCCCAGCATTTT. Translating it yields CASSLEADSNQPQHF.

The chain is built from TRBV3-1 and TRBJ1-2; TRBD1 matches at 10 bases. CDR3 length: 15 residues. The germline V gene has CDR1 LGHDT and CDR2 YNNKEL (reference sequence). V shed 0 bases and J 8 bases; nucleotides not matched to a gene: 6. The CDR3, as DNA: TGTGCCAGCAGCCAAGATTCTGGGACAGGGGACGGCTACACCTTC. Protein sequence: CASSQDSGTGDGYTF.

The rearrangement uses TRBV7-9 and TRBJ2-1; D is perhaps TRBD2 (5 bases). V lost 1 base to trimming and J lost 4 bases, with 17 bases between them. The CDR3 spans 17 residues. CDR1 is SEHNR and CDR2 is FQNEAQ in the germline V gene (reference sequence). Here the CDR3 reads CASSLVQRGSKYNEQFF. The CDR3 bases are TGTGCCAGCAGCTTAGTTCAGCGAGGGAGTAAGTACAATGAGCAGTTCTTC. The full variable domain, with the rest looked up from reference TRBV7-9 and TRBJ2-1, is DTGVSQNPRHKITKRGQNVTFRCDPISEHNRLYWYRQTLGQGPEFLTYFQNEAQLEKSRLLSDRFSAERPKGSFSTLEIQRTEQGDSAMYLCASSLVQRGSKYNEQFFGPGTRLTVL.

This clonotype was counted at least ten times. The chain combines TRBV3-1 with TRBJ2-5; 10 bases fit TRBD2. The CDR3 contains 15 residues. Per germline, CDR1 LGHDT and CDR2 YNNKEL (reference sequence). The junction had 2 bases not matched to a gene; V was cut back by 4 bases and J by 0 bases. The CDR3 loop reads CASSRTSGYQETQYF. CDR3 DNA: TGTGCCAGCAGCCGGACTAGCGGATACCAAGAGACCCAGTACTTC.

This clonotype was seen repeatedly, ten times or more. This chain links TRBV7-9 with TRBJ2-7; TRBD2 matches at 8 bases. CDR1 is SEHNR and CDR2 is FQNEAQ in the germline V gene (reference sequence). This CDR3 spans 14 amino acids. V trimming: 5 bases; J trimming: 5 bases; junction bases outside the gene matches: 8. CDR3 DNA: TGTGCCAGCAGCCGGGGGACTAGTTTCCACGAGCAGTACTTC. Translating gives CASSRGTSFHEQYF.

This clonotype has only a few counts. The chain has TRBV20-1 and TRBJ2-1; 10 bases are a match to TRBD1. V trimming: 2 bases; J trimming: 1 base; junction bases outside the gene matches: 2. There are 15 residues in the CDR3. Germline values: CDR1 DFQATT, CDR2 SNEGSKA (reference sequence). The CDR3 bases are TGCAGTGCTAGACGGGGACAGGGGTCCTACAATGAGCAGTTCTTC. Translated, it gives CSARRGQGSYNEQFF.

The chain uses TRBV6-1 and TRBJ2-1, with D tentatively TRBD2 (6 bases). CDR3 length equals 20 residues. Germline lookup yields CDR1 MNHNS and CDR2 SASEGT. V gave up 0 bases and J gave up 0 bases, with 21 bases separating them. The CDR3 region has the DNA TGTGCCAGCAGTGAAGCGCCGGGTAGCGGTGCCCTCAGCTCCTACAATGAGCAGTTCTTC. Translating it yields CASSEAPGSGALSSYNEQFF.

This sequence joins TRBV25-1 and TRBJ1-5; the match to TRBD1 covers 7 bases. The V gene end was trimmed by 5 bases and the J gene end by 6 bases; junction bases not matched to a gene: 4. Germline V CDR1 and CDR2: MGHDK, SYGVNS. The CDR3 is 13 amino acids. CDR3 nucleotide sequence: TGTGCCAGCAGTAGGACAGGCTCTCAGCCCCAGCATTTT. Residues: CASSRTGSQPQHF. Full variable domain (rest looked up from reference TRBV25-1 and TRBJ1-5): EADIYQTPRYLVIGTGKKITLECSQTMGHDKMYWYQQDPGMELHLIHYSYGVNSTEKGDLSSESTVSRIRTEHFPLTLESARPSHTSQYLCASSRTGSQPQHFGDGTRLSIL.

A word on this clonotype: This clone may be a read error of a much larger clone one base away. The genes are TRBV20-1 and TRBJ1-1; D is possibly TRBD1 (6 bases). V was cut by 8 bases and J by 7 bases, with 23 bases left in between. The CDR3 has 14 amino acids. Germline CDR1 DFQATT, CDR2 SNEGSKA (reference sequence). In DNA, the CDR3 is TGCAGTCACCCTGACCAGGGGAAGTCCGGTGAAGCTTTCTTT. This codes for CSHPDQGKSGEAFF.

At least ten counts were recorded for this clonotype. The CDR3 is CASRRRGNYGYTF. The CDR3 DNA reads TGTGCCAGCAGGCGCAGGGGGAACTATGGCTACACCTTC. The V call is TRBV28, the J call TRBJ1-2, with 7 nucleotides matching TRBD1. The CDR3 length is 13 residues. Germline V gene data show CDR1 as MDHEN and CDR2 as SYDVKM. V lost 6 bases to trimming and J lost 2 bases; unmatched junction nucleotides: 3.

The CDR3 DNA reads TGTGCCAGCAAACAAACAGGGTCCTACGAGCAGTACTTC. Encoded protein: CASKQTGSYEQYF. This chain links TRBV30 with TRBJ2-7, with a possible D match to TRBD1 (6 bases). Germline V gene data show CDR1 as GTSNPN and CDR2 as SVGIG (reference sequence). The CDR3 consists of 13 residues. V was clipped by 8 bases and J by 1 base, with 15 bases between them.

This clonotype was found many times. The chain recombines TRBV20-1 with TRBJ2-1; 7 bases align to TRBD2. Germline V gives CDR1 DFQATT, CDR2 SNEGSKA (reference sequence). V was clipped by 0 bases and J by 0 bases; unmatched bases: 2. This CDR3 spans 15 amino acids. As DNA, the CDR3 is TGCAGTGCTAGAGACGGCGGGAGCTCCTACAATGAGCAGTTCTTC. This codes for CSARDGGSSYNEQFF.

This clonotype has just a few counts. V is TRBV4-3 and J is TRBJ2-4; D may match TRBD1 or TRBD2 (7 bases each). This CDR3 contains 17 residues. The germline gives CDR1 LGHNA, CDR2 YSLEER. V lost 1 base, J lost 2 bases, and 15 bases lay in between. The CDR3 region is CASSQVSRGGTKNIQYF. CDR3 coding DNA: TGCGCCAGCAGCCAAGTTTCCAGGGGGGGAACCAAAAACATTCAGTACTTC.

Only a few counts were recorded for this clonotype. This rearrangement joins TRBV7-2 to TRBJ1-1, with D perhaps TRBD1 (5 bases). The CDR3 has 15 residues. With 4 bases removed from V and 4 bases from J, the gap between germline ends came to 16 bases. Germline V gene lookup returns CDR1 SGHTA and CDR2 FQGNSA. CDR3 loop: CASSSRPGEGTEAFF. The CDR3 DNA sequence: TGTGCCAGCAGCTCCCGACCGGGGGAAGGCACTGAAGCTTTCTTT.

In its sample, this clonotype was seen many times. V is TRBV30 and J is TRBJ1-2; possibly TRBD1 for D (5 bases). Between the trimmed V and J ends, which lost 7 bases and 0 bases, there was a span of 15 bases. The length of the CDR3 is 14 residues. Germline V gene sequence: CDR1 GTSNPN, CDR2 SVGIG (reference sequence). The DNA for the CDR3 is TGTGCCTCCCGGGACGATATAGCTAACTATGGCTACACCTTC. This gives the protein CASRDDIANYGYTF.

The rearrangement links TRBV9 to TRBJ2-1, with 10 positions matching TRBD1. Germline V lookup: CDR1 SGDLS, CDR2 YYNGEE. This CDR3 has 13 residues. V trimming: 6 bases; J trimming: 5 bases; junction bases outside the gene matches: 2. The CDR3 sequence is CASTGTGDNEQFF. The DNA of the CDR3 is TGTGCCAGCACAGGGACAGGGGACAATGAGCAGTTCTTC.